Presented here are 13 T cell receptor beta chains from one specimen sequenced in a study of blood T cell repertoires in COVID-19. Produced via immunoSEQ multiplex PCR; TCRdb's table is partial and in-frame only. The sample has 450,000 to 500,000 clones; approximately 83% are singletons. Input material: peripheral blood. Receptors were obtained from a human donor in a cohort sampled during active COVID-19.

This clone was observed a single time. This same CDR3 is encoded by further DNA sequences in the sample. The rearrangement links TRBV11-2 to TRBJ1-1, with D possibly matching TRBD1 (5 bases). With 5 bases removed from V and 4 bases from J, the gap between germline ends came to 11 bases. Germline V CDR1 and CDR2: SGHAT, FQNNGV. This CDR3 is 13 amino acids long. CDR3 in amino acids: CASSPLGGTEAFF. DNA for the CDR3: TGTGCCAGCAGCCCACTGGGGGGCACTGAAGCTTTCTTT.

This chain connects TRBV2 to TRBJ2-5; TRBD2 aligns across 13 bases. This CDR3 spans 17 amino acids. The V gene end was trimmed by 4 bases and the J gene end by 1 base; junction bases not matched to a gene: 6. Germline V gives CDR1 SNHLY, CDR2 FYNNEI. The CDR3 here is CASSGWTSGRAQETQYF. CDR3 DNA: TGTGCCAGCAGTGGATGGACTAGCGGGAGAGCCCAAGAGACCCAGTACTTC.

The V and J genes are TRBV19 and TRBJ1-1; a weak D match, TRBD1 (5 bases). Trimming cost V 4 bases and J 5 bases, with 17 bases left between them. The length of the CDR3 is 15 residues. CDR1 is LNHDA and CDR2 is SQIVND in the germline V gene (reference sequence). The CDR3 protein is CASSKTGVGGTEAFF. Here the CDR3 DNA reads TGTGCCAGTAGTAAGACCGGGGTCGGGGGAACTGAAGCTTTCTTT.

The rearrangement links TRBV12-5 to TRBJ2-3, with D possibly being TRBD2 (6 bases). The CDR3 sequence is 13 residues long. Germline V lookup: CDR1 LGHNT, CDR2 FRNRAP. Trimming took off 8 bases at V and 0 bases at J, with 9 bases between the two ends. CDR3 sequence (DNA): TGTGCTAGTAGCGGGTCTAGCACAGATACGCAGTATTTT. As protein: CASSGSSTDTQYF.

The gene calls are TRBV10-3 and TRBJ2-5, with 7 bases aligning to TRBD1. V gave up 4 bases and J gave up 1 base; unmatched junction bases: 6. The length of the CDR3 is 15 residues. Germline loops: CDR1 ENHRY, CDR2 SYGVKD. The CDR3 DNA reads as TGTGCCATCAGTGCCTCGGGACAGCCCCAAGAGACCCAGTACTTC. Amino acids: CAISASGQPQETQYF.

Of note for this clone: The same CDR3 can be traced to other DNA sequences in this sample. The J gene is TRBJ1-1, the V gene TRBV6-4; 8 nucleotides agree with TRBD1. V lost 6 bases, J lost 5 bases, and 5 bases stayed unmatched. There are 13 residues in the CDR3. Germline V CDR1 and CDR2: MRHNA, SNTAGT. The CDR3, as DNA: TGTGCCAGCAGCAGGGGGCTTGGGACTGAAGCTTTCTTT. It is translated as CASSRGLGTEAFF.

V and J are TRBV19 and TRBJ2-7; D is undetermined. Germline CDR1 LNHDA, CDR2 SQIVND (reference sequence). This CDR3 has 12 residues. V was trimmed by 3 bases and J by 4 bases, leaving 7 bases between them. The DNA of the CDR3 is TGTGCCAGTAGTATTGGGCTATACGAGCAGTACTTC. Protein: CASSIGLYEQYF.

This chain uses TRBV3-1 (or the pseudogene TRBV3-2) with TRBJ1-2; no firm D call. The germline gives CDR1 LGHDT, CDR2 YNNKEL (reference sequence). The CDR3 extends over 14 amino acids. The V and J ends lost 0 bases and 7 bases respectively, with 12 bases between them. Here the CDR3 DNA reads TGTGCCAGCAGCCAAGAATCGGGGTATGGTGGCTACACCTTC. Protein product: CASSQESGYGGYTF.

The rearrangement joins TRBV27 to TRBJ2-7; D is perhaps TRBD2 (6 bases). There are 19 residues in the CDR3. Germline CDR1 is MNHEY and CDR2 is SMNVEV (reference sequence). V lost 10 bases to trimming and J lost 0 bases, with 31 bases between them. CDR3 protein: CAKKHEPVGGILVSYEQYF. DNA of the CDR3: TGTGCCAAAAAGCACGAACCAGTTGGCGGGATCCTCGTCTCCTACGAGCAGTACTTC.

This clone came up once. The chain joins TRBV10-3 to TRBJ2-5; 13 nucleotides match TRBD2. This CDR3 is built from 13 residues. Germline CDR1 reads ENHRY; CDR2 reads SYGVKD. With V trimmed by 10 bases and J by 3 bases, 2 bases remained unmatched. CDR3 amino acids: CATGLAGEETQYF. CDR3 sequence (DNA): TGTGCCACCGGACTAGCGGGAGAAGAGACCCAGTACTTC.

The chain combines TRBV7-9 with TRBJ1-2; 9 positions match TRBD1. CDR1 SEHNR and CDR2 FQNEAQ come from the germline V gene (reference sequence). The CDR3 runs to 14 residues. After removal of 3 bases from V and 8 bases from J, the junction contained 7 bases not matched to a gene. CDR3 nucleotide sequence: TGTGCCAGCAGCTTCGGGGGACAGGGAGGCGGCTACACCTTC. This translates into CASSFGGQGGGYTF.

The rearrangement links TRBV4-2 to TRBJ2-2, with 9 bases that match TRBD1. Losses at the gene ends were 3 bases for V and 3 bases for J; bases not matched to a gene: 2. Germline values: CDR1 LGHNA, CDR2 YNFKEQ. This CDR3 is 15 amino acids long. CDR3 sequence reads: CASSQRTGDTGELFF. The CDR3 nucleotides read TGTGCCAGCAGCCAGAGGACAGGGGACACCGGGGAGCTGTTTTTT.

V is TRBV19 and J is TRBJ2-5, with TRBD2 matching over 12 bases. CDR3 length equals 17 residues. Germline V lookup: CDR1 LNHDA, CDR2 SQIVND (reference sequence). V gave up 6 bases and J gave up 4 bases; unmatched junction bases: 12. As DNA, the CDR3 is TGTGCCAGTAGCTATAGTTCTAGCGGGAGGGCCAGAGAGACCCAGTACTTC. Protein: CASSYSSSGRARETQYF.